The next 9 T cell receptor beta chains were all read from a single sample in a study of T-cell reconstitution after alpha-beta-depleted transplantation in children. This sample's TCRbeta library carried unique molecular identifier barcodes. One entry per CDR3 protein results from TCRdb running MiXCR on the PCR reads. The sample yields fewer than 700,000 distinct CDR3 sequences, around 13% seen once. The sample consisted of PBMCs, mostly from graft donor cells, taken 360 days after TCRalphabeta/CD19-depleted stem cell transplant. The receptors were gathered from a male patient aged 10-17 years who had a stem cell transplant for acute myeloid leukemia, so the T cells may come from the graft donor.

The genes are TRBV15 and TRBJ2-2; the D gene is possibly TRBD2 (5 bases). The germline V and J ends were trimmed by 8 bases and 5 bases, with 15 bases remaining between them. Germline CDR1 and CDR2: LNHNV and YYDKDF (reference sequence). The CDR3 runs 14 residues. The CDR3 DNA reads TGTGCCACCGCGGGCCCCTTAGGGACCGGGGAGCTGTTTTTT. Protein: CATAGPLGTGELFF.

The rearrangement links TRBV10-3 to TRBJ1-2, with TRBD1 matching 7 bases. The CDR3 is 12 residues long. Germline V gives CDR1 ENHRY, CDR2 SYGVKD. J gave up 8 bases and V 8 bases, and 8 bases lay outside the gene matches. The DNA for the CDR3 is TGTGCCATCGCCGGGACAGAAAAAGGCTACACCTTC. This encodes CAIAGTEKGYTF.

This clonotype was detected a few times. This rearrangement joins TRBV20-1 to TRBJ2-7; D is perhaps TRBD2 (6 bases). CDR3 length: 19 amino acids. The germline V and J ends were trimmed by 3 bases and 4 bases, with 31 bases remaining between them. Germline CDR1 and CDR2: DFQATT and SNEGSKA (reference sequence). Here the CDR3 DNA reads TGCAGTGCTAGGGATTTGACTAGTTGGGTCCCCCACCCCCCTTACGAGCAGTACTTC. Residues: CSARDLTSWVPHPPYEQYF.

This clonotype was found many times. J is TRBJ2-2 and V is TRBV3-1, with TRBD2 as a possible D gene (6 bases). This CDR3 spans 17 amino acids. Between the trimmed V and J ends, which lost 3 bases and 1 base, there was a span of 15 bases. Germline V gives CDR1 LGHDT, CDR2 YNNKEL (reference sequence). The CDR3, as DNA: TGTGCCAGCAGCCAGGGCCGGGTTAGCGGGAACACCGGGGAGCTGTTTTTT. Translation: CASSQGRVSGNTGELFF.

The chain employs TRBV12-3 or TRBV12-4 and TRBJ2-1; TRBD2 matches at 12 bases. J gave up 5 bases and V 5 bases, and 4 bases lay outside the gene matches. This CDR3 comprises 15 residues. CDR3 bases: TGTGCCAGCAGTGCCCGACTAGCGGGGGACAATGAGCAGTTCTTC. Amino acid sequence: CASSARLAGDNEQFF.

The J gene is TRBJ1-2, the V gene TRBV5-1; possible D gene TRBD1, 5 bases. Trimming took off 4 bases at V and 6 bases at J, with 22 bases between the two ends. Per the germline V gene, CDR1 is SGHRS and CDR2 is YFSETQ. This CDR3 spans 16 amino acids. As DNA, the CDR3 is TGCGCCAGCAGCATAAATCGGGACTGGACGGAGGATGGCTACACCTTC. Translated, it gives CASSINRDWTEDGYTF.

At least ten counts were recorded for this clonotype. The chain carries TRBV2 and TRBJ2-1; D is possibly TRBD1 (6 bases). The CDR3 has 12 residues. V dropped 5 bases and J dropped 8 bases, with 10 bases sitting between them. CDR1 is SNHLY and CDR2 is FYNNEI in the germline V gene. CDR3 nucleotides: TGTGCCAGCAGTTCTACAGGGCATGAGCAGTTCTTC. It specifies CASSSTGHEQFF. Full variable domain (remainder filled in from reference TRBV2 and TRBJ2-1): EPEVTQTPSHQVTQMGQEVILRCVPISNHLYFYWYRQILGQKVEFLVSFYNNEISEKSEIFDDQFSVERPDGSNFTLKIRSTKLEDSAMYFCASSSTGHEQFFGPGTRLTVL.

The V call is TRBV18, the J call TRBJ2-7; D call uncertain. This CDR3 comprises 15 residues. Trimming shortened V by 2 bases and J by 0 bases, and 11 bases separated the two germline ends. The germline V gene encodes CDR1 KGHSH and CDR2 LQKENI. The CDR3 sequence: CASSPSRHSSYEQYF. CDR3 bases: TGTGCCAGCTCACCAAGTCGGCACAGCTCCTACGAGCAGTACTTC.

This clonotype showed up many times. The V call is TRBV27, the J call TRBJ2-1; weak D call: TRBD2 (6 bases). CDR1 MNHEY and CDR2 SMNVEV come from the germline V gene (reference sequence). This CDR3 has 15 amino acids. The V end was cut by 2 bases, the J end by 3 bases, with 11 bases between. CDR3 protein: CASSLAGGNYNEQFF. The CDR3 DNA reads as TGTGCCAGCAGTTTAGCAGGAGGGAACTACAATGAGCAGTTCTTC.